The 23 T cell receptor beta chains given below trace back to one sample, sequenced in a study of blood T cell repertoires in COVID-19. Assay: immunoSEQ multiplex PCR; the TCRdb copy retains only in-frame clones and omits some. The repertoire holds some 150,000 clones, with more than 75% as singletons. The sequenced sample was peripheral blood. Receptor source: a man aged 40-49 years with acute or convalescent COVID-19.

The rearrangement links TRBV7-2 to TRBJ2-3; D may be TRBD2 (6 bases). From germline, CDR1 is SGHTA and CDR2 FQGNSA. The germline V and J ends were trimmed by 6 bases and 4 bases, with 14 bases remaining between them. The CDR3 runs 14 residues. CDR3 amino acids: CASRKVGGADTQYF. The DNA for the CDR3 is TGTGCCAGCAGAAAGGTCGGAGGGGCAGATACGCAGTATTTT.

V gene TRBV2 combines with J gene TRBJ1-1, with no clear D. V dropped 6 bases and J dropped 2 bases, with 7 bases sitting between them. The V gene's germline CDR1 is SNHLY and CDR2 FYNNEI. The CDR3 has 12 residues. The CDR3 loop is CASRAGNTEAFF. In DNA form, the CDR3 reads TGTGCCAGCAGGGCGGGAAACACTGAAGCTTTCTTT.

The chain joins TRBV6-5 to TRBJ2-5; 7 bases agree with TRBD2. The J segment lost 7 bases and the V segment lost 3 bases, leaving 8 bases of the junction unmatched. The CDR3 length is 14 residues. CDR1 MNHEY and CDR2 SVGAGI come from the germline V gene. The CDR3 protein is CASSYQRGPGTQYF. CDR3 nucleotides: TGTGCCAGCAGTTATCAGCGGGGCCCGGGGACCCAGTACTTC.

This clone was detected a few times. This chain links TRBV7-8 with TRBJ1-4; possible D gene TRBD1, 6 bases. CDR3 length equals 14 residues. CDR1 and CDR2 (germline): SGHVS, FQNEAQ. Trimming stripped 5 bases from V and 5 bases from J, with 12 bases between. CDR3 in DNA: TGTGCCAGCAGCCCGGACAGCGCCAATGAAAAACTGTTTTTT. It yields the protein CASSPDSANEKLFF.

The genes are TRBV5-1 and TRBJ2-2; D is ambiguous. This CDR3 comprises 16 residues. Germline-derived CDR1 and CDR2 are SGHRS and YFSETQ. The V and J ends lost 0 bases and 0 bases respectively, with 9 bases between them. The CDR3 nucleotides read TGCGCCAGCAGCTTGGCCGCAACAGCGAACACCGGGGAGCTGTTTTTT. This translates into CASSLAATANTGELFF.

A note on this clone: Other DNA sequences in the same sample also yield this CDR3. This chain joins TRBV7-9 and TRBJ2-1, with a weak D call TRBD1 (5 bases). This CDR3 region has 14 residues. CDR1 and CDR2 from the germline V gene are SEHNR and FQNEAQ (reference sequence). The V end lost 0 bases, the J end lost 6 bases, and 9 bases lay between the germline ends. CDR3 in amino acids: CASSLAGALNEQFF. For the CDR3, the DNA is TGTGCCAGCAGCTTAGCTGGGGCCCTCAATGAGCAGTTCTTC.

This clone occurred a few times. The CDR3 loop is CASSFGTDMKLFF. The CDR3 nucleotides are TGTGCCAGCAGCTTCGGGACAGATATGAAACTGTTTTTT. The chain links TRBV5-6 to TRBJ1-4; 7 bases fit TRBD1. Germline CDR1 SGHDT, CDR2 YYEEEE. J was trimmed by 11 bases and V by 2 bases; bases with no gene match: 6. This CDR3 is 13 amino acids long.

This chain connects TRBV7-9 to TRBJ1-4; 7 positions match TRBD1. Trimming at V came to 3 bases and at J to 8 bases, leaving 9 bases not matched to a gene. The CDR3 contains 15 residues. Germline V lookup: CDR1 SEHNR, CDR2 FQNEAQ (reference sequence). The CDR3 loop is CASSFNRDSSEKLFF. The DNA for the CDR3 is TGTGCCAGCAGCTTTAATCGGGACAGCAGCGAAAAACTGTTTTTT.

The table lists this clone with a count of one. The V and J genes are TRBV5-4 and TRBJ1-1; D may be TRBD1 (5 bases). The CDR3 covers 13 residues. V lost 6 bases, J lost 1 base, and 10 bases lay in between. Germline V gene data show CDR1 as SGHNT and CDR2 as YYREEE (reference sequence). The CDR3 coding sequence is TGTGCCAGCACAACCAGGGAGAACACTGAAGCTTTCTTT. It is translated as CASTTRENTEAFF. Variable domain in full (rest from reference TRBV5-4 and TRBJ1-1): ETGVTQSPTHLIKTRGQQVTLRCSSQSGHNTVSWYQQALGQGPQFIFQYYREEENGRGNFPPRFSGLQFPNYSSELNVNALELDDSALYLCASTTRENTEAFFGQGTRLTVV.

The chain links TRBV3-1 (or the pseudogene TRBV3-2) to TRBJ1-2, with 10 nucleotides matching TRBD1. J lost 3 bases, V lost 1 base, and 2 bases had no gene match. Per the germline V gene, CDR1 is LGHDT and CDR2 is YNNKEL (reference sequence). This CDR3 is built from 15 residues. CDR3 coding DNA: TGTGCCAGCAGCCAAGGACAGGGGGCCTACTATGGCTACACCTTC. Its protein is CASSQGQGAYYGYTF.

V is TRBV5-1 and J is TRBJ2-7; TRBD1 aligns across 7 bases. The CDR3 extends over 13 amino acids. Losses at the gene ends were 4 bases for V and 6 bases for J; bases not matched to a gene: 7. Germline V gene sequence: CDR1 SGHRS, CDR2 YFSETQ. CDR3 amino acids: CASSADREGEQYF. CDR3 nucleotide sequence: TGCGCCAGCAGCGCCGACAGGGAAGGCGAGCAGTACTTC.

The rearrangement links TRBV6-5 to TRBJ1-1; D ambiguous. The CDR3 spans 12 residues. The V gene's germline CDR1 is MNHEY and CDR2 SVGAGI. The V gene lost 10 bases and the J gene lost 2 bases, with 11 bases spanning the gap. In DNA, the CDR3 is TGTGCCATCGCGAGATTTAACACTGAAGCTTTCTTT. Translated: CAIARFNTEAFF.

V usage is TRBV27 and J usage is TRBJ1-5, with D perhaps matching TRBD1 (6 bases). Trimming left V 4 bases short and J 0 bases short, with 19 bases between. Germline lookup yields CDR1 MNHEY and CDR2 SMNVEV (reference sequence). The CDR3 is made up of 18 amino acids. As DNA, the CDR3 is TGTGCCAGCAGTTCGACTCGAACAGGGTTGAGTAGCAATCAGCCCCAGCATTTT. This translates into CASSSTRTGLSSNQPQHF.

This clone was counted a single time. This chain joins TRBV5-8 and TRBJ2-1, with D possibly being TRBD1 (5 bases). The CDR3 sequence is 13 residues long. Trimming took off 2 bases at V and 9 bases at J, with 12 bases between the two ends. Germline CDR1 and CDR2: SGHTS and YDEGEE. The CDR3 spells CASSFRRVVEQFF. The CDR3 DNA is TGTGCCAGCAGCTTTCGCAGGGTGGTTGAGCAGTTCTTC.

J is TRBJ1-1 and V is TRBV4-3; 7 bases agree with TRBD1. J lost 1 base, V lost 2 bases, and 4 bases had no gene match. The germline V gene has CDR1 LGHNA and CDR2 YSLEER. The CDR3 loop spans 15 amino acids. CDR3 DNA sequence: TGCGCCAGCAGCCAAACAGGGGAAAGGAACACTGAAGCTTTCTTT. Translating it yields CASSQTGERNTEAFF.

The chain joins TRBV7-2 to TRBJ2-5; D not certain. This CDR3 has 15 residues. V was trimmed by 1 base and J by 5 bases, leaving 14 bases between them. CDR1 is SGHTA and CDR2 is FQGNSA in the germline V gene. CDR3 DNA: TGTGCCAGCAGCTTAGAGCCCAGGCGCAGGGAGACCCAGTACTTC. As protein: CASSLEPRRRETQYF.

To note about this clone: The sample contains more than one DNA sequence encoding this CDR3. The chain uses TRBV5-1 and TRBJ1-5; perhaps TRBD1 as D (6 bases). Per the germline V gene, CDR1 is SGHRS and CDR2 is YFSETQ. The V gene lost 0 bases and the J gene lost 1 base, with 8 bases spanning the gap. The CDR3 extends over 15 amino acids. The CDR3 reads CASSLEGGSNQPQHF. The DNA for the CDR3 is TGCGCCAGCAGCTTGGAGGGGGGGAGCAATCAGCCCCAGCATTTT.

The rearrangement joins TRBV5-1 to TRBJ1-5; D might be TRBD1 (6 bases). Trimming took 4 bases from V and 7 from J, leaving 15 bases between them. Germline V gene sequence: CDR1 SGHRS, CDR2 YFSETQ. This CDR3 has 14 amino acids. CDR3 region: CASSPGTNGQPQHF. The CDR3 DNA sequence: TGCGCCAGCAGCCCTGGGACAAACGGCCAGCCCCAGCATTTT.

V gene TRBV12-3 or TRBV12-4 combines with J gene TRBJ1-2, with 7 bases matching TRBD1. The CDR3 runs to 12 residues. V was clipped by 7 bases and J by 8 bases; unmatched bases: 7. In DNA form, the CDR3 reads TGTGCCAGCACCATATCAGGGGGAGGCTACACCTTC. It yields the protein CASTISGGGYTF.

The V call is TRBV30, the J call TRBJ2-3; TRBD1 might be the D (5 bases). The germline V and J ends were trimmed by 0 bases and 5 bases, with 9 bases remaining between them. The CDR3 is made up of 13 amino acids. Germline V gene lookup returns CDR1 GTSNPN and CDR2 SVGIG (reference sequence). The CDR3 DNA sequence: TGTGCCTGGAGTGTAGGGGCTATAGATACGCAGTATTTT. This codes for CAWSVGAIDTQYF.

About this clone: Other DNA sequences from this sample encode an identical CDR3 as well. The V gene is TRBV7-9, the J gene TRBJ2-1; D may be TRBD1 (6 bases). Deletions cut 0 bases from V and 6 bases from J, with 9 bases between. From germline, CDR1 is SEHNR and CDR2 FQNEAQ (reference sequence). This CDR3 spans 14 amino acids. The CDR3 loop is CASSLAGALNEQFF. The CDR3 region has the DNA TGTGCCAGCAGCTTAGCGGGGGCCCTCAATGAGCAGTTCTTC. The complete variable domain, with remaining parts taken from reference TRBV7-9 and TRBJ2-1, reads DTGVSQNPRHKITKRGQNVTFRCDPISEHNRLYWYRQTLGQGPEFLTYFQNEAQLEKSRLLSDRFSAERPKGSFSTLEIQRTEQGDSAMYLCASSLAGALNEQFFGPGTRLTVL.

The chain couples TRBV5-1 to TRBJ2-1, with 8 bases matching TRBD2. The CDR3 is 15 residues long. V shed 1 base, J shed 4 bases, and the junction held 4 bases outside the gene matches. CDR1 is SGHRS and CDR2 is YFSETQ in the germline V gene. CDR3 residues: CASSLTGGAYNEQFF. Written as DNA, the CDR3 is TGCGCCAGCAGCTTGACCGGGGGGGCTTACAATGAGCAGTTCTTC.

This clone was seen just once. CDR3 loop: CAIKPGQGASATNEKLFF. The CDR3 nucleotides read TGTGCCATCAAACCGGGACAGGGGGCTTCTGCAACTAATGAAAAACTGTTTTTT. The chain recombines TRBV10-3 with TRBJ1-4; TRBD1 agrees at 12 bases. V shed 7 bases, J shed 0 bases, and the junction held 9 bases outside the gene matches. The CDR3 runs to 18 residues. Looked up from germline, CDR1 is ENHRY and CDR2 is SYGVKD.